This paragraph reports one TCR beta chain. Its recognized antigen is unknown. Base-call qualities are not available, and no considerably larger clone is one nucleotide away. TCRbeta CDR3 regions were amplified from genomic DNA by means of the immunoSEQ Assay, a bias-controlled multiplex PCR. Under the source paper's analysis protocol: Nucleated cell counts per sample were estimated from amplification of reference gene primers within the assay. To quantify the absolute abundance of each unique TCRbeta CDR3 rearrangement, sequence reads were collapsed and filtered. For each sample, productive Simpson clonality was calculated as the square root of Simpson's diversity index across productive rearrangements. What TCRdb holds here is the immuneACCESS table cut down to in-frame rearrangements. Part of the clones is not present; checked against another copy, under half of the missing clones reflect an unresolved V gene, and the others are unexplained. V and J calls and clone size follow that table, whereas D and trimming were derived from the DNA. The sample records tens of thousands of clones, 80% to 90% of which are singletons. Clones ranked in the top ten supply around 8.6% of the sample.

This entry belongs to a study of blood T cell repertoires in COVID-19 (dated by TCRdb to 2019 to 2021). As for the study more broadly: Collaborator samples came from the United States, Italy and Spain and covered acute and convalescent phases of COVID-19. Where HLA class I and class II types were available, the types were taken from metadata supplied by the sample provider, not from assay-based typing. The samples were drawn from two sources: the first 160 participants of the ongoing ImmuneRACE study, and fewer than 1,500 subjects contributed by 6 global collaborators. The prospective study material was composed of cDNA or gDNA derived from T cells, B-cell-depleted T cells, or PBMCs. A freely available public database, intended as a resource for researchers studying the immune response to SARS-CoV-2, is where the repertoires were released. A de-identified subject ID, COVID-19 status, age in years and sex were almost always included in the sample metadata. Deeply sampled blood TCRbeta repertoires from subjects exposed to, actively infected with, or recovered from COVID-19 were included in the dataset. What the study reported, not specific to this receptor: How much clinical and demographic metadata was included differed by source and by participant, and the metadata was provided uncurated.

V ends up 4 bases short and J 2 bases short, with an unmatched junction base count of 0. According to the germline V gene (reference sequence), CDR1 reads LNHDA and CDR2 reads SQIVND. From its cysteine to its phenylalanine, the CDR3 spans 13 amino acids. Left in the record is the CDR3 DNA by itself, 39 bases read in frame from the first base. Collaborating institutions collected whole blood in K2EDTA tubes following their own protocols. For TCRbeta analysis, collaborators shipped samples as frozen whole blood, isolated PBMCs, or DNA extracted from either of those sample types. The chain was built from TRBV19 and TRBJ2-7, with 9 bases in between that match TRBD1. The specimen sequenced was peripheral blood. This receptor was taken from a man aged 50-59 years with acute or convalescent COVID-19. The DNA is TGTGCCAGTAGTAACAGGGGGCCCTACGAGCAGTACTTC. This yields the protein CASSNRGPYEQYF.